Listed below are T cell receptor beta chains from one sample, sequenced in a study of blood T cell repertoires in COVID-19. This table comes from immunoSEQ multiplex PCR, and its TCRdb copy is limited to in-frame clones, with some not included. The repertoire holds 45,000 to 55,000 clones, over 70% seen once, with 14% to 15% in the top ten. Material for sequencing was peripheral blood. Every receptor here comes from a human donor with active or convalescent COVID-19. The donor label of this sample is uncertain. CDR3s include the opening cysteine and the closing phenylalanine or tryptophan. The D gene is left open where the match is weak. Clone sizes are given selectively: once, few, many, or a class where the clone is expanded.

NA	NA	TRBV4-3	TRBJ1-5	CASSQDRGGANQPQHF	TGCGCCAGCAGCCAAGATCGGGGGGGCGCGAATCAGCCCCAGCATTTT
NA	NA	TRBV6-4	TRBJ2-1	CASSENRVADEQFF	TGTGCCAGCAGTGAGAACAGGGTGGCGGATGAGCAGTTCTTC
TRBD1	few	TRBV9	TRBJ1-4	CASSGTGVFEKLFF	TGTGCCAGCAGCGGTACAGGGGTTTTTGAAAAACTGTTTTTT
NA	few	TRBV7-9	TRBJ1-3	CASSFGQHSGNTIYF	TGTGCCAGCAGCTTCGGACAGCACTCTGGAAACACCATATATTTT
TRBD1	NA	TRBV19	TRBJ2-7	CASSMGQGVDEQYF	TGTGCCAGTAGTATGGGACAGGGGGTGGACGAGCAGTACTTC
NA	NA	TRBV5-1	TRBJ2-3	CASSFMGLFTDTQYF	TGCGCCAGCAGCTTTATGGGCCTATTCACAGATACGCAGTATTTT
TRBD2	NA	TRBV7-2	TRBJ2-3	CASSPRRAGGTDTQYF	TGTGCCAGCAGCCCCCGTAGAGCGGGAGGCACAGATACGCAGTATTTT
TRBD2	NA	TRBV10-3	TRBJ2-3	CAIRGAGDTDTQYF	TGTGCCATCAGGGGAGCGGGAGACACAGATACGCAGTATTTT
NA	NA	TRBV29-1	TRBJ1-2	CSVRTLRTYGYTF	TGCAGCGTACGGACTCTCCGGACCTATGGCTACACCTTC
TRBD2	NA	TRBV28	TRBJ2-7	CASSFLGTSGSHEQYF	TGTGCCAGCAGTTTCCTTGGGACTAGCGGGAGCCACGAGCAGTACTTC
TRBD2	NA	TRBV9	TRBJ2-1	CASSAYPGLARLSSYNEQFF	TGTGCCAGCAGCGCATACCCGGGACTAGCGCGACTAAGCTCCTACAATGAGCAGTTCTTC
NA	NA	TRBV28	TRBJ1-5	CASRPTGLGQPQHF	TGTGCCAGCAGGCCAACAGGGCTGGGACAGCCCCAGCATTTT
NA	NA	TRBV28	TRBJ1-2	CASSLQVVAYGYTF	TGTGCCAGCAGTTTACAGGTAGTAGCGTATGGCTACACCTTC
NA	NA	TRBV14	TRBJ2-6	CASSQERGGSPGANVLTF	TGTGCCAGCAGCCAAGAAAGGGGGGGCAGCCCTGGGGCCAACGTCCTGACTTTC
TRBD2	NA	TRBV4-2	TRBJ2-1	CASSQSQGLAAGRDEQFF	TGTGCCAGCAGCCAATCCCAAGGACTAGCGGCTGGTCGGGATGAGCAGTTCTTC
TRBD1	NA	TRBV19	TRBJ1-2	CASSIMDRIAYGYTF	TGTGCCAGTAGTATAATGGACAGGATAGCGTATGGCTACACCTTC
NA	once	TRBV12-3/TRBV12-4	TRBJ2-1	CASSLFDEQFF	TGTGCCAGCAGTTTATTCGATGAGCAGTTCTTC
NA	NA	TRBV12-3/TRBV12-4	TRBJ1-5	CASRSTVQPQHF	TGTGCCAGCAGGTCGACAGTCCAGCCCCAGCATTTT
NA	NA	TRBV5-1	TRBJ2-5	CASSSESAGETQYF	TGCGCCAGCAGCTCTGAATCCGCGGGGGAGACCCAGTACTTC
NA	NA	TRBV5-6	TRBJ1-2	CASRDGIYESYGYTF	TGTGCCAGCAGGGACGGGATTTATGAGAGCTATGGCTACACCTTC
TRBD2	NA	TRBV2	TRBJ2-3	CASSAPLAGDTDTQYF	TGTGCCAGCAGCGCGCCACTAGCGGGGGACACAGATACGCAGTATTTT
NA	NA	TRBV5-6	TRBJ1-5	CASSLGRERSNQPQHF	TGTGCCAGCAGCTTGGGTCGGGAAAGGAGCAATCAGCCCCAGCATTTT
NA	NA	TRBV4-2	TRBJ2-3	CASSISPPRETRDTQYF	TGTGCCAGCAGCATCTCCCCTCCGAGGGAGACAAGAGATACGCAGTATTTT
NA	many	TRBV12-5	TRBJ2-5	CASGAASGAQYF	TGTGCTAGTGGTGCCGCTTCCGGGGCCCAGTACTTC
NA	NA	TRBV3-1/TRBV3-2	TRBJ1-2	CASSQSDRAYGYTF	TGTGCCAGCAGCCAGAGTGATAGAGCCTATGGCTACACCTTC
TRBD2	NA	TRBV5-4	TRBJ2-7	CASSSSGSLYEQYF	TGTGCCAGCAGCTCTAGCGGGAGTTTATACGAGCAGTACTTC
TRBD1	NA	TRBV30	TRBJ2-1	CACNRGQEQFF	TGTGCCTGTAACAGGGGTCAGGAGCAGTTCTTC
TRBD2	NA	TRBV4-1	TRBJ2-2	CPPSLSGGGTGELFF	TGCCCCCCCAGCCTGTCCGGGGGGGGGACCGGGGAGCTGTTTTTT
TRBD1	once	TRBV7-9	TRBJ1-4	CASSSRQGLGEKLFF	TGTGCCAGCAGCTCGAGACAGGGCCTTGGGGAAAAACTGTTTTTT
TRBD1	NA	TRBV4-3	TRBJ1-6	CASSQDLAQGPNSPLHF	TGCGCCAGCAGCCAAGATCTAGCACAGGGGCCTAATTCACCCCTCCACTTT
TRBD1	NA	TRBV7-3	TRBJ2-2	CASSRDRLNTGELFF	TGTGCCAGCAGTCGGGACAGATTAAACACCGGGGAGCTGTTTTTT
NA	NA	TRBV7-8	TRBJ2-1	CASFLTARTIGHNEQFF	TGTGCCAGCTTCCTGACAGCGCGGACTATCGGCCACAATGAGCAGTTCTTC
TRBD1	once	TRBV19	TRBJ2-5	CASSSLGVTGEETQYF	TGTGCCAGTAGTTCACTCGGAGTGACAGGGGAGGAGACCCAGTACTTC
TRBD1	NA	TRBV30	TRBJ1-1	CAWSLRTGMATEAFF	TGTGCCTGGAGTCTACGGACAGGGATGGCCACTGAAGCTTTCTTT
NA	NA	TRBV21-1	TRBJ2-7	CASSKVGTQGGYYEQYF	TGTGCCAGCAGCAAAGTGGGAACACAGGGGGGGTACTACGAGCAGTACTTC
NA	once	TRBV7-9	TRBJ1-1	CASTSVGTEAFF	TGTGCCAGCACCTCGGTCGGCACTGAAGCTTTCTTT
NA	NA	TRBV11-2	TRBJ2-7	CASSLQGSTYEQYF	TGTGCCAGCAGCTTACAGGGTTCTACCTACGAGCAGTACTTC
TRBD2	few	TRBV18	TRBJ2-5	CASSPGTSGRETQYF	TGTGCCAGCTCACCGGGGACCTCCGGGAGGGAGACCCAGTACTTC
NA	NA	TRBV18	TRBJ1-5	CASSPGQSNQPQHF	TGTGCCAGCTCACCGGGGCAGAGCAATCAGCCCCAGCATTTT
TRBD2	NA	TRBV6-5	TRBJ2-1	CASGLAAVNEQFF	TGTGCCAGCGGACTAGCGGCCGTCAATGAGCAGTTCTTC
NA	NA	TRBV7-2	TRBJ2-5	CASSSNSGETQYF	TGTGCCAGCAGCTCTAACTCGGGAGAGACCCAGTACTTC
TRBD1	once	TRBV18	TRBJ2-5	CASSPVDRAETQYF	TGTGCCAGCTCACCAGTGGACAGGGCAGAGACCCAGTACTTC
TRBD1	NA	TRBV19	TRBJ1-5	CASSIEPPTGASNQPQHF	TGTGCCAGTAGTATAGAGCCTCCGACAGGGGCCAGCAATCAGCCCCAGCATTTT
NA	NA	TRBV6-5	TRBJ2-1	CASLLASYNEQFF	TGTGCCAGCTTGCTAGCGAGCTACAATGAGCAGTTCTTC
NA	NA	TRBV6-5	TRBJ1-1	CASSYGGPVSAFF	TGTGCCAGCAGCTACGGGGGCCCGGTTTCAGCTTTCTTT
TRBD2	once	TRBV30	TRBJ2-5	CAWSVASGSGETQYF	TGTGCCTGGAGTGTAGCTAGCGGGAGTGGCGAGACCCAGTACTTC
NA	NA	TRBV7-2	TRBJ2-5	CASSLGLSQETQYF	TGTGCCAGCAGCTTAGGACTGTCACAAGAGACCCAGTACTTC
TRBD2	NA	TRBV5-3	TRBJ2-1	CARSLEAGGSSYNEQFF	TGTGCCAGAAGCTTGGAGGCGGGAGGGAGCTCCTACAATGAGCAGTTCTTC
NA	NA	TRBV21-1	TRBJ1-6	CASTRGGAGNSPLHF	TGTGCCAGCACCCGAGGGGGGGCTGGTAATTCACCCCTCCACTTT
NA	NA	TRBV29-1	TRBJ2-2	CSVYMTGTGELFF	TGCAGCGTTTACATGACCGGGACCGGGGAGCTGTTTTTT
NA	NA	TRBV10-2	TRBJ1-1	CASTPSRGREAFF	TGCGCCAGCACCCCGTCGAGAGGTAGAGAAGCTTTCTTT
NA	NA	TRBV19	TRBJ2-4	CASSKVGLAKNIQYF	TGTGCCAGCTCCAAGGTTGGACTAGCCAAAAACATTCAGTACTTC
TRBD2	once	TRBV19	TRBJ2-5	CASSTGWGGETQYF	TGTGCCAGTAGTACGGGATGGGGGGGGGAGACCCAGTACTTC
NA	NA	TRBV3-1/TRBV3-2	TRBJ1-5	CASSQYRENQPQHF	TGTGCCAGCAGCCAATATAGGGAGAATCAGCCCCAGCATTTT
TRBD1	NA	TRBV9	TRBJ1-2	CASSASQGARGGYTF	TGTGCCAGCAGCGCCTCCCAGGGGGCCCGCGGGGGCTACACCTTC
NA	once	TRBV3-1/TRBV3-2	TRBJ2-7	CASSHSGPNEQYF	TGTGCCAGCAGCCACTCAGGGCCCAACGAGCAGTACTTC
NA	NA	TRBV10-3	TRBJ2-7	CATQRGDRSYEQYF	TGTGCCACGCAACGCGGGGATCGGTCATACGAGCAGTACTTC